One and the same sample provided the 11 T cell receptor beta chains below, sequenced in a study of beta chain features in type 1 diabetes. Study-level results: Type 1 diabetes patients showed a moderate but significant shortening of TCRB CDR3s in all four CD4+ subsets.

All of the isolated RNA was reverse transcribed, so expressed TCRB transcripts were sequenced. The assay was immunoSEQ multiplex PCR, and TCRdb's table has in-frame clones only and misses some. The data show about 190,000 clones, around 8% seen once. What these receptors recognize is not known. Sequencing was performed on central memory CD4+ T cells from blood. These receptors were taken from a middle-aged woman with type 1 diabetes.

This clone has just a few counts. J is TRBJ1-2 and V is TRBV6-1, with 8 bases lining up with TRBD1. With 3 bases clipped from V and 10 bases from J, the junction kept 10 bases outside the gene matches. The CDR3 is 14 amino acids. Germline CDR1 and CDR2: MNHNS and SASEGT. For the CDR3, the DNA is TGTGCCAGCAGTGATGAGTTGACAGGGGCCCCCTACACCTTC. Its translation: CASSDELTGAPYTF.

In its sample, this clone was seen a few times. The rearrangement links TRBV5-1 to TRBJ1-1, with 8 bases aligning to TRBD1. V gave up 0 bases and J gave up 1 base; unmatched junction bases: 2. CDR1 SGHRS and CDR2 YFSETQ come from the germline V gene. This CDR3 is built from 15 residues. This CDR3 reads CASSLEDRGNTEAFF. The CDR3 nucleotides are TGCGCCAGCAGCTTGGAAGACAGGGGGAACACTGAAGCTTTCTTT.

This clone was counted between two and nine times. As DNA, the CDR3 is TGTGCCAGCAGTCTGAGGACAGGGTTGAAGACCCAGTACTTC. This codes for CASSLRTGLKTQYF. J is TRBJ2-5 and V is TRBV28, with TRBD1 identical over 8 bases. J lost 6 bases, V lost 5 bases, and 8 bases had no gene match. Germline V gene data show CDR1 as MDHEN and CDR2 as SYDVKM. This CDR3 has 14 residues.

This clone was recorded many times. J is TRBJ1-2 and V is TRBV28; unclear D gene. Trimming cost V 3 bases and J 0 bases, with 8 bases left between them. Germline CDR1 and CDR2: MDHEN and SYDVKM. CDR3 length: 14 residues. CDR3 protein: CASSFTGPNYGYTF. The CDR3 DNA is TGTGCCAGCAGTTTTACTGGTCCTAACTATGGCTACACCTTC.

The J gene is TRBJ2-7, the V gene TRBV28; 11 bases line up with TRBD1. The junction had 2 bases not matched to a gene; V was cut back by 1 base and J by 0 bases. The CDR3 is 16 amino acids. Per the germline V gene, CDR1 is MDHEN and CDR2 is SYDVKM. CDR3 bases: TGTGCCAGCAGTTTATCGGGGACAGGGGGCTCCTACGAGCAGTACTTC. This translates into CASSLSGTGGSYEQYF.

V usage is TRBV29-1 and J usage is TRBJ1-3; D perhaps matches TRBD1 (5 bases). Trimming took off 6 bases at V and 8 bases at J, with 11 bases between the two ends. CDR1 and CDR2 (germline): SQVTM, ANQGSEA. The CDR3 sequence is 11 residues long. CDR3 residues: CSVGGFDTIYF. Written as DNA, the CDR3 is TGCAGCGTGGGGGGGTTTGACACCATATATTTT. Together with reference TRBV29-1 and TRBJ1-3, the CDR3 gives the full variable domain: SAVISQKPSRDICQRGTSLTIQCQVDSQVTMMFWYRQQPGQSLTLIATANQGSEATYESGFVIDKFPISRPNLTFSTLTVSNMSPEDSSIYLCSVGGFDTIYFGEGSWLTVV.

Only a few counts were recorded for this clone. V gene TRBV15 combines with J gene TRBJ1-6; TRBD1 might be the D (6 bases). Germline V gene lookup returns CDR1 LNHNV and CDR2 YYDKDF (reference sequence). This CDR3 contains 17 residues. V lost 0 bases and J lost 7, with 16 bases in between. The CDR3 nucleotides are TGTGCCACCAGCAGAGACGGTCCCGGGACACAAAATTCACCCCTCCACTTT. Translating it yields CATSRDGPGTQNSPLHF.

This clone appeared many times. V usage is TRBV4-3 and J usage is TRBJ2-2, with TRBD2 identical over 7 bases. The germline gives CDR1 LGHNA, CDR2 YSLEER. Germline trimming cut 2 bases from V and 3 bases from J; bases unmatched to any gene: 3. The CDR3 is 15 residues long. In DNA form, the CDR3 reads TGCGCCAGCAGCCAAACGGGAGGAGACACCGGGGAGCTGTTTTTT. Translation gives CASSQTGGDTGELFF.

This clone was detected only a few times. CDR3 sequence: CASSQVYSYEQYF. CDR3 in DNA: TGTGCCAGCAGCCAAGTCTATTCCTACGAGCAGTACTTC. The rearrangement uses TRBV4-2 and TRBJ2-7; D gene uncertain. The CDR3 has 13 amino acids. Germline assignment: CDR1 LGHNA and CDR2 YNFKEQ. The V gene lost 1 base and the J gene lost 1 base, with 5 bases spanning the gap.

This clone was seen a few times. The chain carries TRBV5-4 and TRBJ1-1; 9 bases match TRBD1. Germline V gene sequence: CDR1 SGHNT, CDR2 YYREEE (reference sequence). The CDR3 runs 17 residues. V shed 4 bases and J 0 bases; nucleotides not matched to a gene: 10. The CDR3: CASSAPSTGGMNTEAFF. In nucleotides, the CDR3 is TGTGCCAGCAGCGCTCCCTCGACAGGGGGGATGAACACTGAAGCTTTCTTT. The full variable domain, rest sourced from reference TRBV5-4 and TRBJ1-1, is ETGVTQSPTHLIKTRGQQVTLRCSSQSGHNTVSWYQQALGQGPQFIFQYYREEENGRGNFPPRFSGLQFPNYSSELNVNALELDDSALYLCASSAPSTGGMNTEAFFGQGTRLTVV.

This chain connects TRBV29-1 to TRBJ2-7; D not certain. This CDR3 has 12 amino acids. Trimming removed 5 bases from V and 1 base from J, with 9 bases in between. Looked up from germline, CDR1 is SQVTM and CDR2 is ANQGSEA. DNA for the CDR3: TGCAGCGTTTTCACGGAGTCCTACGAGCAGTACTTC. Translated, it gives CSVFTESYEQYF.